This entry concerns a single T cell receptor (beta chain). Its antigen remains unidentified. TCRdb's table, derived via immunoSEQ multiplex PCR, lists solely in-frame clones and lacks some. Among about 140,000 clones, 90% to 95% were seen once, and the ten largest hold more than 0.85%. In germline, CDR1 is SGHVS, CDR2 FQNEAQ. This CDR3 comprises 14 residues. Germline trimming cut 5 bases from V and 5 bases from J; bases unmatched to any gene: 4. This sample is part of a study of T cell responses to AZD1222 COVID-19 vaccine. Study-level points and caveats: The repertoires were collected only after the peak T cell response.

The rearrangement links TRBV7-8 to TRBJ2-7; 12 nucleotides line up with TRBD1. The specimen was peripheral blood, collected on day 0 of MenACWY control vaccination. The TCR comes from an adult in good health. CDR3 in amino acids: CASSVGTGGNEQYF. The CDR3 DNA reads as TGTGCCAGCAGCGTCGGGACAGGGGGCAACGAGCAGTACTTC.